Sequencing of this TCR beta chain was carried out in a study of graft-versus-host responses after intestinal transplantation. Whole-study context: Each of the recipients got a multivisceral, liver-intestinal, or isolated intestinal transplant.

Concerning this clone itself: Antigen: not known.

TCRdb keeps only in-frame clones here, not all; method: immunoSEQ multiplex PCR. Of about 97,000 clones listed, 91% were seen once; the top ten hold around 0.2%. The length of the CDR3 is 14 residues. The ends were cut back, 2 bases at V and 4 bases at J, with 8 bases in the middle. The germline V gene has CDR1 MGHRA and CDR2 YSYEKL. This chain joins TRBV4-1 and TRBJ1-4; the D is unclear. The sequence derives from a human donor who was the organ donor for an intestinal transplant. Sequencing used unstimulated CD4+ T cells sorted from spleen or lymph node cells, obtained before transplant. CDR3 residues: CASSQTGFNEKLFF. CDR3 in DNA: TGCGCCAGCAGCCAAACCGGGTTTAATGAAAAACTGTTTTTT.